Below, 21 T cell receptor beta chains from the same sample are listed, as sequenced in a study of blood T cell repertoires in COVID-19. Sequenced by immunoSEQ multiplex PCR; TCRdb stores in-frame clones only, minus some. The sample consists of 130,000 to 150,000 clones, roughly 84% of them appearing once. Sequencing was performed on PBMCs or T cells enriched from blood (not recorded which). The receptors here all came from a woman aged 50 to 60 who had been exposed to COVID-19.

The DNA for the CDR3 is TGTGCCAGCAGCACAGACAGGGTGGGGGCAGATACGCAGTATTTT. Translating it yields CASSTDRVGADTQYF. The V gene is TRBV6-5, the J gene TRBJ2-3; 7 bases align to TRBD1. V was pared by 6 bases and J by 4 bases, with 10 bases of the junction left unmatched. Germline CDR1 MNHEY, CDR2 SVGAGI. The CDR3 is made up of 15 amino acids.

The chain recombines TRBV5-5 with TRBJ1-2; D is possibly TRBD1 (6 bases). V shed 2 bases and J shed 7 bases, with 15 bases lying between them. Germline V gene data show CDR1 as SGHKS and CDR2 as YYEKEE (reference sequence). This CDR3 is 14 amino acids long. CDR3 DNA sequence: TGTGCCAGCAGCTTAAAAGATCAGGGGCCTGGCTACACCTTC. As protein: CASSLKDQGPGYTF.

The chain links TRBV14 to TRBJ2-5; TRBD2 agrees at 9 bases. Germline V gene data show CDR1 as SGHDN and CDR2 as FVKESK. The CDR3 sequence is 17 residues long. The ends lost 0 bases at V and 8 bases at J; junction bases unmatched: 13. The CDR3 sequence: CASSQDPGLAPWETQYF. The CDR3 region has the DNA TGTGCCAGCAGCCAAGATCCCGGACTAGCGCCCTGGGAAACCCAGTACTTC. Full variable domain (rest looked up from reference TRBV14 and TRBJ2-5): EAGVTQFPSHSVIEKGQTVTLRCDPISGHDNLYWYRRVMGKEIKFLLHFVKESKQDESGMPNNRFLAERTGGTYSTLKVQPAELEDSGVYFCASSQDPGLAPWETQYFGPGTRLLVL.

The J gene is TRBJ2-7, the V gene TRBV6-2 or TRBV6-3, with D possibly TRBD1 on 5 matching bases. Germline V gives CDR1 MNHEY, CDR2 SVGEGT. CDR3 length: 13 amino acids. The V end was cut by 0 bases, the J end by 12 bases, with 15 bases between. Here the CDR3 reads CASSYSRAAQLYF. The CDR3 region has the DNA TGTGCCAGCAGTTACTCCAGGGCAGCCCAGTTGTACTTC.

Remarks on this clone: An end of the junction differs from the germline gene, which may be a read error. This chain links TRBV7-7 with TRBJ2-5, with D perhaps TRBD2 (6 bases). Germline values: CDR1 SSHAT, CDR2 FNYEAQ (reference sequence). The CDR3 runs 17 residues. This chain's CDR3 is CASSLVAWGTQKETQYF. CDR3 sequence (DNA): TGTGCTAGCAGCTTAGTCGCTTGGGGGACTCAAAAAGAGACCCAGTACTTC.

The V gene is TRBV5-1, the J gene TRBJ2-3, with D tentatively TRBD1 (6 bases). Trimming stripped 0 bases from V and 6 bases from J, with 11 bases between. CDR1 and CDR2 from the germline V gene are SGHRS and YFSETQ. CDR3 length: 14 residues. The CDR3 region has the DNA TGCGCCAGCAGCTTGGTTGGGGGCTCGGATACGCAGTATTTT. Amino acid sequence: CASSLVGGSDTQYF.

V usage is TRBV7-2 and J usage is TRBJ1-5, with D possibly TRBD1 on 5 matching bases. V lost 4 bases and J lost 5, with 24 bases in between. Germline V gene sequence: CDR1 SGHTA, CDR2 FQGNSA. The CDR3 is 18 residues long. CDR3 coding DNA: TGTGCCAGCAGCTCCCGCCCCCGCGGGGGAGGGTGGTATCAGCCCCAGCATTTT. The encoded protein is CASSSRPRGGGWYQPQHF. The full variable domain, in which reference TRBV7-2 and TRBJ1-5 provide the parts outside the CDR3, is GAGVSQSPSNKVTEKGKDVELRCDPISGHTALYWYRQSLGQGLEFLIYFQGNSAPDKSGLPSDRFSAERTGGSVSTLTIQRTQQEDSAVYLCASSSRPRGGGWYQPQHFGDGTRLSIL.

Only a few counts were recorded for this clone. The chain joins TRBV19 to TRBJ1-2; possible D gene TRBD1, 5 bases. Trimming pared 5 bases from V and 2 bases from J, leaving 9 bases between. The CDR3 length is 13 residues. The V gene's germline CDR1 is LNHDA and CDR2 SQIVND (reference sequence). Here the CDR3 reads CASSLSGNYGYTF. In DNA form, the CDR3 reads TGTGCCAGTAGTCTCTCAGGGAACTATGGCTACACCTTC.

The V gene is TRBV4-3, the J gene TRBJ1-4, with 9 bases fitting TRBD1. Trimming cost V 3 bases and J 8 bases; bases outside gene matches: 4. The germline V gene has CDR1 LGHNA and CDR2 YSLEER. The CDR3 covers 14 residues. The CDR3 coding sequence is TGCGCCAGCAGCCAGGGACAGGGCAGGGAAAAACTGTTTTTT. It codes for CASSQGQGREKLFF.

The rearrangement joins TRBV6-5 to TRBJ2-1, with D unclear. Per the germline V gene, CDR1 is MNHEY and CDR2 is SVGAGI. The CDR3 consists of 11 residues. Trimming shortened V by 7 bases and J by 3 bases, and 4 bases separated the two germline ends. The CDR3 DNA reads TGTGCCAGCACCAGCTACAATGAGCAGTTCTTC. Its translation: CASTSYNEQFF.

The chain employs TRBV3-1 (or the pseudogene TRBV3-2) and TRBJ2-1; TRBD2 agrees at 9 bases. The CDR3 contains 16 residues. Trimming removed 0 bases from V and 8 bases from J; junction bases left unmatched: 8. The germline V gene encodes CDR1 LGHDT and CDR2 YNNKEL (reference sequence). The CDR3 bases are TGTGCCAGCAGCCAAGATCTAGTAGCGGGGGTGGATGAGCAGTTCTTC. Encoded protein: CASSQDLVAGVDEQFF.

The chain carries TRBV12-3 or TRBV12-4 and TRBJ1-6; 7 nucleotides line up with TRBD1. The CDR3 is made up of 12 amino acids. Losses at the gene ends were 6 bases for V and 10 bases for J; bases not matched to a gene: 3. CDR3 region: CASSLGQSPLHF. The CDR3 region has the DNA TGTGCCAGCAGCCTGGGACAGTCACCCCTCCACTTT.

The chain carries TRBV9 and TRBJ1-6; 7 nucleotides match TRBD1. Germline V gene data show CDR1 as SGDLS and CDR2 as YYNGEE. The ends lost 4 bases at V and 9 bases at J; junction bases unmatched: 10. The CDR3 runs 15 residues. The CDR3 loop is CASSREDRRGSPLHF. CDR3 in DNA: TGTGCCAGCAGCAGAGAGGACAGGCGAGGTTCACCCCTCCACTTT.

The chain combines TRBV5-1 with TRBJ1-2, with unresolved D. The CDR3 runs 14 residues. CDR1 is SGHRS, CDR2 YFSETQ, per germline. Between the trimmed V and J ends, which lost 0 bases and 0 bases, there was a span of 6 bases. The CDR3 DNA sequence: TGCGCCAGCAGCTTGGAAAGCTCTAACTATGGCTACACCTTC. Protein: CASSLESSNYGYTF.

This clone showed up just a few times. The rearrangement links TRBV10-2 to TRBJ2-5; 13 positions match TRBD2. Per the germline V gene, CDR1 is WSHSY and CDR2 is SAAADI. The CDR3 length is 12 residues. With V trimmed by 10 bases and J by 8 bases, 4 bases remained unmatched. The DNA of the CDR3 is TGCGCCACCAGGACTAGCGGGGGCACCCAGTACTTC. Residues: CATRTSGGTQYF.

V gene TRBV25-1 combines with J gene TRBJ2-3; 9 bases fit TRBD2. The J segment lost 3 bases and the V segment lost 3 bases, leaving 4 bases of the junction unmatched. CDR1 and CDR2 (germline): MGHDK, SYGVNS. This CDR3 is 15 amino acids long. This chain's CDR3 is CASSDRLAGTDTQYF. Written as DNA, the CDR3 is TGTGCCAGCAGTGATAGGCTAGCGGGGACAGATACGCAGTATTTT.

The chain uses TRBV29-1 and TRBJ1-4; D is uncertain. This CDR3 is 11 amino acids long. V lost 4 bases to trimming and J lost 7 bases, with 7 bases between them. Per germline, CDR1 SQVTM and CDR2 ANQGSEA. The CDR3 DNA sequence: TGCAGCGTTGTAACGGGTGAAAAACTGTTTTTT. It yields the protein CSVVTGEKLFF. The complete variable domain, with remaining parts taken from reference TRBV29-1 and TRBJ1-4, reads SAVISQKPSRDICQRGTSLTIQCQVDSQVTMMFWYRQQPGQSLTLIATANQGSEATYESGFVIDKFPISRPNLTFSTLTVSNMSPEDSSIYLCSVVTGEKLFFGSGTQLSVL.

This rearrangement joins TRBV5-1 to TRBJ2-2, with D tentatively TRBD2 (6 bases). Germline V gene sequence: CDR1 SGHRS, CDR2 YFSETQ. The V end was cut by 7 bases, the J end by 10 bases, with 23 bases between. The CDR3 covers 15 residues. CDR3 nucleotides: TGCGCCAGCCAAAACGGGCGGGGCCCCCTCGAGGAGCTGTTTTTT. This gives the protein CASQNGRGPLEELFF.

This clone was seen a handful of times. V gene TRBV27 combines with J gene TRBJ1-1; the D is unclear. Germline values: CDR1 MNHEY, CDR2 SMNVEV (reference sequence). V dropped 3 bases and J dropped 1 base, with 9 bases sitting between them. This CDR3 is 14 amino acids long. The CDR3 region is CASSFEGTNTEAFF. The CDR3 DNA reads TGTGCCAGCAGTTTCGAGGGTACGAACACTGAAGCTTTCTTT.

The V gene is TRBV19, the J gene TRBJ1-1, with D hard to call. This CDR3 comprises 14 residues. Trimming removed 3 bases from V and 0 bases from J, with 8 bases in between. CDR1 is LNHDA and CDR2 is SQIVND in the germline V gene (reference sequence). CDR3 nucleotide sequence: TGTGCCAGTAGTATCCCCAGTCTGAACACTGAAGCTTTCTTT. Its translation is CASSIPSLNTEAFF.

This clone has just one count. The chain recombines TRBV5-3 with TRBJ2-1; D possibly corresponds to TRBD2 (6 bases). TRBV5-3 is an open reading frame whose function is uncertain. The CDR3 has 15 residues. The V end lost 7 bases, the J end lost 7 bases, and 21 bases lay between the germline ends. The CDR3 DNA sequence: TGTGCCAGACAGGAGCGTCCGAGGGCGGGAAATGAGCAGTTCTTC. Its translation: CARQERPRAGNEQFF.